Detailed here is one TCR beta chain. Its antigen is undetermined. The sample is drawn from a study of identifying expanded T cells in peripheral blood. Study-wide findings and caveats: Variance in clone template counts between approximately 2-week samples significantly increased with total template count across all healthy donors. Technical replicates showed 0.9 to 1.5 changed clones; roughly two weeks roughly 18; four weeks 19.

Profiled with immunoSEQ multiplex PCR; TCRdb holds only in-frame clones, not every one. The data show 120,000 or so clones, more than 75% seen once. This CDR3 comprises 17 residues. The germline V gene encodes CDR1 SNHLY and CDR2 FYNNEI. V lost 3 bases and J lost 7, with 24 bases in between. This TCR was recovered from a person between 18 and 75 years old in good health. V gene TRBV2 combines with J gene TRBJ1-1; weak D call: TRBD1 (5 bases). The sequenced material came from blood. The CDR3 sequence is CASSDIEARQISGEAFF. CDR3 nucleotide sequence: TGTGCCAGCAGTGATATTGAGGCGCGACAGATTAGTGGTGAAGCTTTCTTT.